These 30 T cell receptor beta chains came from one sample sequenced in a study of T-cell memory formation after mild COVID-19 (dated by TCRdb to the early 2020s). Library prep was done by 5' RACE. Sequencing was carried out with an Illumina NovaSeq 6000. The public reads were reanalyzed by TCRdb: fastp trimming at Q25, MiXCR alignment, in-frame beta chains only. Rows with a matching CDR3 protein are joined into one entry that keeps the most common DNA and genes. The sample table lists roughly 410,000 distinct CDR3 sequences, 20% to 25% of them with a count of one. Jointly, the top ten make up roughly 9.7% of the sample. Material: PBMCs or a T cell subset sorted from them (not recorded which). The source of these receptors is an adult woman who had mild COVID-19 (a few samples of this study predate the infection). The sample titles of this study are shuffled in the database, so cell type and time point are left out; the donor was told from shared clones.

This clonotype was detected only a few times. The chain has TRBV5-1 and TRBJ2-7, with unresolved D. The germline V gene encodes CDR1 SGHRS and CDR2 YFSETQ. The ends were cut back, 1 base at V and 9 bases at J, with 17 bases in the middle. CDR3 length: 14 amino acids. CDR3 sequence: CASSLSMMESAQYF. The CDR3 nucleotides are TGCGCCAGCAGCTTGTCAATGATGGAAAGTGCGCAGTACTTC.

This clonotype was observed a handful of times. This chain links TRBV6-5 with TRBJ2-3; D gene ambiguous. There are 16 residues in the CDR3. The germline V gene has CDR1 MNHEY and CDR2 SVGAGI. V was pared by 5 bases and J by 6 bases, with 21 bases between. The CDR3 coding sequence is TGTGCCAGCAGTCTAAACGGAGCCCTCAGGTCGGATACGCAGTATTTT. Residues: CASSLNGALRSDTQYF.

This clonotype was observed a handful of times. This rearrangement joins TRBV9 to TRBJ2-2; D might be TRBD2 (5 bases). Trimming cost V 0 bases and J 4 bases, with 10 bases left between them. Per the germline V gene, CDR1 is SGDLS and CDR2 is YYNGEE. This CDR3 has 15 residues. This chain's CDR3 is CASSVGRVSTGELFF. CDR3 bases: TGTGCCAGCAGCGTAGGGCGGGTGTCCACCGGGGAGCTGTTTTTT.

This chain joins TRBV6-5 and TRBJ1-1; D is uncertain. The CDR3 runs 14 residues. CDR1 and CDR2 from the germline V gene are MNHEY and SVGAGI. Trimming cost V 2 bases and J 5 bases, with 12 bases left between them. In DNA form, the CDR3 reads TGTGCCAGCAGTTACCGTCGCCGAGGGACTGAAGCTTTCTTT. It is translated as CASSYRRRGTEAFF.

V gene TRBV5-1 combines with J gene TRBJ2-1, with D perhaps TRBD1 or TRBD2 (5 bases each). The CDR3 has 15 amino acids. The germline CDR1 and CDR2 sequences are SGHRS and YFSETQ. V was cut by 0 bases and J by 3 bases, with 10 bases left in between. CDR3 amino acids: CASSLARGHYNEQFF. CDR3 nucleotide sequence: TGCGCCAGCAGCTTGGCGAGGGGCCACTACAATGAGCAGTTCTTC.

In its sample, this clonotype was seen a few times. The CDR3 here is CASGDSSNQPQHF. The CDR3 coding sequence is TGTGCCAGCGGGGACAGTAGCAATCAGCCCCAGCATTTT. This chain connects TRBV9 to TRBJ1-5, with 7 bases lining up with TRBD1. V was clipped by 7 bases and J by 0 bases; unmatched bases: 1. The CDR3 contains 13 residues. CDR1 SGDLS and CDR2 YYNGEE come from the germline V gene.

This clonotype has only a few counts. The chain has TRBV5-1 and TRBJ2-5; D may be TRBD2 (6 bases). The CDR3 is 16 amino acids. With 3 bases removed from V and 2 bases from J, the gap between germline ends came to 17 bases. Germline V gene data show CDR1 as SGHRS and CDR2 as YFSETQ. The DNA of the CDR3 is TGCGCCAGCAGCTCACCAATCGGGAGACTACAAGAGACCCAGTACTTC. As protein: CASSSPIGRLQETQYF.

V usage is TRBV5-1 and J usage is TRBJ1-2, with no clear D. Germline V lookup: CDR1 SGHRS, CDR2 YFSETQ. V was pared by 3 bases and J by 8 bases, with 17 bases between. The CDR3 sequence is 14 residues long. This chain's CDR3 is CASSSQDRFWGYTF. The CDR3 coding sequence is TGCGCCAGCAGCTCCCAGGACCGTTTCTGGGGCTACACCTTC.

This clonotype was detected only a few times. The chain has TRBV6-2 or TRBV6-3 and TRBJ2-1; 7 positions agree with TRBD2. Germline CDR1 reads MNHEY; CDR2 reads SVGEGT. V trimming: 7 bases; J trimming: 6 bases; junction bases outside the gene matches: 6. This CDR3 spans 13 amino acids. CDR3 DNA: TGTGCCAGCAAATACGGACTAGTCAATGAGCAGTTCTTC. This encodes CASKYGLVNEQFF.

This clonotype occurred a few times. The chain carries TRBV19 and TRBJ2-7, with D hard to call. V shed 5 bases and J shed 1 base, with 9 bases lying between them. The V gene's germline CDR1 is LNHDA and CDR2 SQIVND (reference sequence). This CDR3 contains 13 residues. CDR3 DNA sequence: TGTGCCAGTAGTTTTCAGGAATCCTACGAGCAGTACTTC. It codes for CASSFQESYEQYF.

CDR3 DNA: TGCGCCAGCAGTCACGGGGCCCGACAGGGGAATGAGCAGTTCTTC. It encodes CASSHGARQGNEQFF. V gene TRBV23-1 combines with J gene TRBJ2-1, with 8 bases aligning to TRBD1. TRBV23-1 qualifies as an ORF whose function is uncertain. V shed 3 bases, J shed 7 bases, and the junction held 8 bases outside the gene matches. The CDR3 loop spans 15 amino acids.

This rearrangement joins TRBV6-1 to TRBJ2-4; D is perhaps TRBD1 (6 bases). Germline V lookup: CDR1 MNHNS, CDR2 SASEGT. The CDR3 is 15 residues long. Trimming pared 4 bases from V and 0 bases from J, leaving 10 bases between. The CDR3: CASSVGQLAKNIQYF. The CDR3 bases are TGTGCCAGCAGTGTGGGACAACTAGCCAAAAACATTCAGTACTTC.

This clonotype has a count of ten or more. V gene TRBV15 combines with J gene TRBJ2-3; D not certain. The ends were cut back, 0 bases at V and 13 bases at J, with 14 bases in the middle. CDR1 and CDR2 (germline): LNHNV, YYDKDF (reference sequence). The CDR3 is 13 amino acids. The CDR3 DNA follows: TGTGCCACCAGCAGAGATCTCCAAGAAAAGGAGTATTTT. It codes for CATSRDLQEKEYF.

The chain carries TRBV27 and TRBJ2-2; 8 positions agree with TRBD2. This CDR3 has 16 amino acids. Germline V gene lookup returns CDR1 MNHEY and CDR2 SMNVEV (reference sequence). The V segment lost 6 bases and the J segment 1 base; nucleotides outside the gene matches: 7. In DNA, the CDR3 is TGTGCCAGCAGGCGGGGGGTACCCGAGAACACCGGGGAGCTGTTTTTT. Encoded protein: CASRRGVPENTGELFF.

This rearrangement joins TRBV15 to TRBJ2-7; 7 nucleotides align to TRBD1. The CDR3 has 15 residues. Germline V gene sequence: CDR1 LNHNV, CDR2 YYDKDF (reference sequence). With 0 bases clipped from V and 6 bases from J, the junction kept 8 bases outside the gene matches. Here the CDR3 DNA reads TGTGCCACCAGCAGAGATCGGACAGGCTCCGGCGAGCAGTACTTC. It is translated as CATSRDRTGSGEQYF.

Turning to this clonotype: This is likely a read error, given that the CDR3 carries no conserved phenylalanine or tryptophan at its end. The limits of the CDR3 on the DNA are not certain, so only TCRdb's listed CDR3 is given. The CDR3 sequence: CASSQASAFL. The chain has TRBV3-1 and TRBJ2-1. The CDR3 length is 10 residues, termini included. The germline V gene encodes CDR1 LGHDT and CDR2 YNNKEL (reference sequence).

This clonotype showed up just a few times. In DNA, the CDR3 is TGTGCCAGCAGCTTAGATGGTAGCGCGGGTGAGCAGTTCTTC. Translation: CASSLDGSAGEQFF. The genes are TRBV11-3 and TRBJ2-1; a weak D match, TRBD2 (5 bases). V was cut by 0 bases and J by 9 bases, with 12 bases left in between. CDR3 length: 14 amino acids. Germline V lookup: CDR1 SGHNT, CDR2 YENEEA.

The gene calls are TRBV7-9 and TRBJ2-4; tentative D call: TRBD2 (6 bases). V lost 0 bases and J lost 13, with 16 bases in between. This CDR3 contains 14 residues. Germline values: CDR1 SEHNR, CDR2 FQNEAQ (reference sequence). CDR3 DNA sequence: TGTGCCAGCAGCTTAGCAACTAGCAGACTTTCGCAGTACTTC. Translation gives CASSLATSRLSQYF. The full variable domain, in which reference TRBV7-9 and TRBJ2-4 provide the parts outside the CDR3, is DTGVSQNPRHKITKRGQNVTFRCDPISEHNRLYWYRQTLGQGPEFLTYFQNEAQLEKSRLLSDRFSAERPKGSFSTLEIQRTEQGDSAMYLCASSLATSRLSQYFGAGTRLSVL.

This clonotype was seen more than once but under ten times. V gene TRBV5-1 combines with J gene TRBJ2-3; D is unresolved. CDR1 and CDR2 from the germline V gene are SGHRS and YFSETQ. V lost 0 bases and J 1 base, leaving 12 bases between the germline ends. The CDR3 sequence is 16 residues long. Here the CDR3 DNA reads TGCGCCAGCAGCTTGGGTGCCGGGCAGGGCACAGATACGCAGTATTTT. Residues: CASSLGAGQGTDTQYF.

The chain combines TRBV5-1 with TRBJ1-2, with D possibly matching TRBD1 (6 bases). V lost 3 bases and J 3 bases, leaving 9 bases between the germline ends. CDR3 length: 13 amino acids. Germline lookup yields CDR1 SGHRS and CDR2 YFSETQ. The CDR3 region is CASSWTDDYGYTF. For the CDR3, the DNA is TGCGCCAGCAGCTGGACAGACGACTATGGCTACACCTTC.

This clonotype has a handful of counts. The chain joins TRBV6-5 to TRBJ1-2; D is possibly TRBD1 (5 bases). The CDR3 has 14 residues. V lost 6 bases and J 5 bases, leaving 16 bases between the germline ends. Per germline, CDR1 MNHEY and CDR2 SVGAGI. CDR3 sequence reads: CASRPPGHAYGYTF. CDR3 nucleotide sequence: TGTGCCAGCAGACCACCCGGACACGCGTATGGCTACACCTTC.

CDR3 DNA sequence: TGTGCCAGCAGTGAAGCGCTTCGCAGGAACACTGAAGCTTTCTTT. As protein: CASSEALRRNTEAFF. J is TRBJ1-1 and V is TRBV2, with D uncertain. The CDR3 has 15 residues. Trimming took 0 bases from V and 1 from J, leaving 9 bases between them. Germline assignment: CDR1 SNHLY and CDR2 FYNNEI.

The chain combines TRBV5-6 with TRBJ2-7; D unresolved. Germline lookup yields CDR1 SGHDT and CDR2 YYEEEE. Trimming stripped 0 bases from V and 3 bases from J, with 10 bases between. The CDR3 has 14 residues. CDR3 protein: CASSLGSFLYEQYF. In nucleotides, the CDR3 is TGTGCCAGCAGCTTGGGCAGCTTCCTCTACGAGCAGTACTTC.

This rearrangement joins TRBV24-1 to TRBJ1-1, with a tentative D call TRBD1 (6 bases). This CDR3 has 13 amino acids. The germline gives CDR1 KGHDR, CDR2 SFDVKD. V was pared by 4 bases and J by 5 bases, with 10 bases between. The CDR3 sequence: CATSEQGMTEAFF. CDR3 nucleotide sequence: TGTGCCACCAGTGAACAGGGTATGACTGAAGCTTTCTTT.

This clonotype is a singleton in its sample. The DNA is left out, because the CDR3 cannot be placed on it with certainty; the CDR3 is given as TCRdb lists it. This chain links TRBV7-2 with TRBJ1-1; the D call TRBD1 from the table was never checked on the DNA. CDR1 SGHTA and CDR2 FQGNSA come from the germline V gene. The CDR3 is made up of 15 amino acids, end residues included. CDR3 amino acids: CASSLFGPGNTEAFF.

This clonotype was counted only a few times. The V gene is TRBV30, the J gene TRBJ2-7, with a possible D match to TRBD1 (6 bases). This CDR3 has 16 residues. Germline values: CDR1 GTSNPN, CDR2 SVGIG (reference sequence). V was clipped by 3 bases and J by 5 bases, with 23 bases between them. CDR3: CAWRTLRGFGGDEQYF. CDR3 nucleotides: TGTGCCTGGAGGACCCTAAGGGGGTTCGGAGGAGACGAGCAGTACTTC. Variable domain in full (rest from reference TRBV30 and TRBJ2-7): SQTIHQWPATLVQPVGSPLSLECTVEGTSNPNLYWYRQAAGRGLQLLFYSVGIGQISSEVPQNLSASRPQDRQFILSSKKLLLSDSGFYLCAWRTLRGFGGDEQYFGPGTRLTVT.

This clonotype appeared a few times. J is TRBJ1-2 and V is TRBV12-3 or TRBV12-4, with unresolved D. This CDR3 has 14 residues. The V gene lost 5 bases and the J gene lost 2 bases, with 12 bases spanning the gap. CDR3 nucleotides: TGTGCCAGCAGTACCACGGACGGGAACTATGGCTACACCTTC. Its protein product is CASSTTDGNYGYTF.

This chain joins TRBV24-1 and TRBJ2-7, with D unresolved. CDR1 is KGHDR and CDR2 is SFDVKD in the germline V gene. V dropped 6 bases and J dropped 7 bases, with 15 bases sitting between them. The CDR3 has 13 residues. The CDR3 DNA follows: TGTGCCACCAGTCCCGGAGCCGGGTGGGAGCAGTACTTC. It is translated as CATSPGAGWEQYF.

The chain is built from TRBV9 and TRBJ2-3; D is uncertain. Germline CDR1 and CDR2: SGDLS and YYNGEE. V lost 0 bases and J lost 4, with 15 bases in between. The CDR3 loop spans 16 amino acids. CDR3 coding DNA: TGTGCCAGCAGCGTAGTCACGACCTGGAGTCCAGATACGCAGTATTTT. Its translation: CASSVVTTWSPDTQYF.

This clonotype appeared a few times. The J gene is TRBJ1-2, the V gene TRBV20-1; 8 nucleotides align to TRBD1. Germline assignment: CDR1 DFQATT and CDR2 SNEGSKA (reference sequence). The CDR3 covers 13 residues. Trimming took 1 base from V and 3 from J; bases not matched to a gene: 1. The CDR3 loop reads CSARAGGDYGYTF. The CDR3 DNA sequence: TGCAGTGCTAGAGCAGGGGGCGACTATGGCTACACCTTC.